This T cell receptor beta chain was sequenced during a study of HIV-infected patients and healthy controls. General study points: Significant mean usage differences between HIV-infected patients and controls involved eight alpha and eight beta V genes.

Alpha and beta constant-region primers primed reverse transcription of around 0.5 ug RNA. Using multiplexing indices, alpha and beta chain libraries were generated apart by chain-specific third strand synthesis. MiXCR, applied by TCRdb to the 5' RACE reads, yields one record per CDR3 protein. The sample has about 12,000 distinct CDR3 sequences; less than 6.5% are singletons. Germline CDR1 SGHRS, CDR2 YFSETQ. CDR3 length: 15 amino acids. J lost 0 bases, V lost 5 bases, and 8 bases had no gene match. No cell fractionation was done, so the repertoire covers all unsorted peripheral blood T cells. This clonotype was recorded at least ten times. Antigen unknown.

Source material: blood. The chain has TRBV5-1 and TRBJ2-7; 7 bases align to TRBD1. The receptor's source is an adult in good health. The CDR3 is CASRRTQGTSYEQYF. CDR3 in DNA: TGCGCCAGCAGAAGAACACAGGGGACCTCCTACGAGCAGTACTTC.